Reported below is one T cell receptor beta chain. Its specificity is unknown. The CDR3 is 14 residues long. V lost 0 bases, J lost 2 bases, and 10 bases lay in between. CDR1 and CDR2 (germline): GTSNPN, SVGIG (reference sequence). The entry originates in a study of T cell responses to AZD1222 COVID-19 vaccine. Regarding the study as a whole: Vaccine-related CD4 TCRs covered spike, predominating at 160-218 and 743-854.

TCRdb keeps only in-frame clones here, not all; method: immunoSEQ multiplex PCR. The table lists around 95,000 clones, over 75% of them singletons. The specimen was peripheral blood, collected on day 0 of MenACWY control vaccination. This clonotype originated in an adult in good health. The chain uses TRBV30 and TRBJ1-1; D not certain. CDR3 sequence: CAWSVLGINTEAFF. In nucleotides, the CDR3 is TGTGCCTGGAGTGTATTGGGGATTAACACTGAAGCTTTCTTT. Drawing the rest from reference TRBV30 and TRBJ1-1, the complete variable domain is SQTIHQWPATLVQPVGSPLSLECTVEGTSNPNLYWYRQAAGRGLQLLFYSVGIGQISSEVPQNLSASRPQDRQFILSSKKLLLSDSGFYLCAWSVLGINTEAFFGQGTRLTVV.